Sequencing of this T cell receptor beta chain was carried out in a study of T cell responses to AZD1222 COVID-19 vaccine. Unmatched junction bases numbered 8, after V lost 4 bases and J lost 4 bases. This CDR3 spans 16 amino acids. Germline CDR1 is SGHRS and CDR2 is YFSETQ. TCRdb's copy holds only in-frame clones and misses some; the assay was immunoSEQ multiplex PCR. Of some 150,000 clones in the sample, approximately 90% were seen once. Overall study results and limits: An increase in Spike-specific TCR breadth and depth was observed after two AZD1222 doses.

This clone was counted a single time. Antigen: not known. The V and J genes are TRBV5-1 and TRBJ1-5, with 10 bases aligning to TRBD1. The material sequenced was peripheral blood, taken 28 days after the second AZD1222 dose. This receptor was identified in an adult who received the AZD1222 COVID-19 vaccine. The CDR3 here is CASSLEGGQGNQPQHF. CDR3 in DNA: TGCGCCAGCAGCCTTGAGGGGGGACAGGGGAATCAGCCCCAGCATTTT.